Listed here are 4 T cell receptor beta chains from one sample, sequenced in a study of identical twins. TCRdb reprocessed the 5' RACE reads with MiXCR, giving one entry per CDR3 protein. The profile covers 250,000 or so distinct CDR3 sequences, with about 8.5% appearing a single time and 2.5% to 3.5% taken by the ten largest. This sample was also put to use in a study of yellow fever vaccine responses in identical twins.

Specimen: CD8+ T cells sorted from blood. The receptors here all came from a woman between 18 and 29 years old in good health.

The chain joins TRBV7-9 to TRBJ2-7, with 7 positions matching TRBD1. The CDR3 loop spans 13 amino acids. The germline gives CDR1 SEHNR, CDR2 FQNEAQ (reference sequence). The V segment lost 10 bases and the J segment 5 bases; nucleotides outside the gene matches: 11. The CDR3 reads CATTGTEVHEQYF. CDR3 in DNA: TGTGCCACTACTGGGACAGAAGTCCACGAGCAGTACTTC.

The chain joins TRBV2 to TRBJ2-7, with TRBD1 as a possible D gene (6 bases). This CDR3 comprises 11 residues. Between the trimmed V and J ends, which lost 10 bases and 6 bases, there was a span of 13 bases. The germline V gene encodes CDR1 SNHLY and CDR2 FYNNEI. In nucleotides, the CDR3 is TGTGCCACCCTAAGAGGGGGCGAGCAGTACTTC. Translation gives CATLRGGEQYF.

V usage is TRBV7-9 and J usage is TRBJ2-1, with TRBD2 matching 7 bases. The V gene end was trimmed by 1 base and the J gene end by 6 bases; junction bases not matched to a gene: 12. The CDR3 length is 17 residues. Germline V lookup: CDR1 SEHNR, CDR2 FQNEAQ (reference sequence). The CDR3 nucleotides read TGTGCCAGCAGCTTAGATTTTGGGGGGGGAGCCGGCAATGAGCAGTTCTTC. Its translation is CASSLDFGGGAGNEQFF.

The chain links TRBV14 to TRBJ2-1; possibly TRBD2 for D (5 bases). The CDR3 is 14 amino acids. The V end lost 3 bases, the J end lost 8 bases, and 14 bases lay between the germline ends. The germline CDR1 and CDR2 sequences are SGHDN and FVKESK. In DNA, the CDR3 is TGTGCCAGCAGCCATCCCGGGGTTTGGGATGAGCAGTTCTTC. Translating gives CASSHPGVWDEQFF.